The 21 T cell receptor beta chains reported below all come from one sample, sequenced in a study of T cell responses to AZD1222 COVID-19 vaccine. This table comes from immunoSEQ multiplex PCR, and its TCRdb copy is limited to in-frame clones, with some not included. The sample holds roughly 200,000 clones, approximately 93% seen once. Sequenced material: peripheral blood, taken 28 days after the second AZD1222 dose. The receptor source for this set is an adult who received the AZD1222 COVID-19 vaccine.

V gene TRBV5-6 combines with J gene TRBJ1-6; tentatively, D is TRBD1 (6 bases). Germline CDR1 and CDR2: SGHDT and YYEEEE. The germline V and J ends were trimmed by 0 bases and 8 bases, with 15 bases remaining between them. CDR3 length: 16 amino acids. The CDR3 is CASSLARGQRDSPLHF. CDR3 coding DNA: TGTGCCAGCAGCTTGGCCCGAGGACAGAGGGATTCACCCCTCCACTTT.

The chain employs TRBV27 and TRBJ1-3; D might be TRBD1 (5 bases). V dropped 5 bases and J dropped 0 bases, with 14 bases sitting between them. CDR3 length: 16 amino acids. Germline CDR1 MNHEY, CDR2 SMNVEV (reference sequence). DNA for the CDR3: TGTGCCAGCAGTAGGGGAGGCAGCTTCTCTGGAAACACCATATATTTT. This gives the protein CASSRGGSFSGNTIYF.

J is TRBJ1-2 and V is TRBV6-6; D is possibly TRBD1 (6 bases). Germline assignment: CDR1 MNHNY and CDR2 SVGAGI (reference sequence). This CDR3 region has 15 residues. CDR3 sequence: CAALRGAREVRGYTF. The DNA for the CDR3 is TGTGCAGCACTCCGGGGGGCGCGGGAAGTTAGAGGCTACACCTTC.

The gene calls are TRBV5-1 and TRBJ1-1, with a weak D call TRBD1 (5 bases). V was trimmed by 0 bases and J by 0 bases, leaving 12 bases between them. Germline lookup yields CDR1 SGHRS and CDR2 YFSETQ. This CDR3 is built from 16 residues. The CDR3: CASSLGTGFMNTEAFF. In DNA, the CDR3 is TGCGCCAGCAGCTTGGGTACAGGATTTATGAACACTGAAGCTTTCTTT.

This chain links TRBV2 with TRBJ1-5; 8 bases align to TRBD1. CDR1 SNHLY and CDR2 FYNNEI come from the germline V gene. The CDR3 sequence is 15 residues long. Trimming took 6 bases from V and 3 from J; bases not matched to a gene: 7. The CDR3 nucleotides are TGTGCCAGCAGGCGGGACAGGAGTGTCAATCAGCCCCAGCATTTT. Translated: CASRRDRSVNQPQHF.

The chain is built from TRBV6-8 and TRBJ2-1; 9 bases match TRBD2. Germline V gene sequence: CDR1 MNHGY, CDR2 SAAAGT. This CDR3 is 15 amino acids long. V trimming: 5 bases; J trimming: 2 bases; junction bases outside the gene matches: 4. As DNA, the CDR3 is TGTGCCAGCAGTCTAGCGGGAAAGCCCTACAATGAGCAGTTCTTC. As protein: CASSLAGKPYNEQFF.

DNA of the CDR3: TGCGCCAGCAGCCCGGACAGGGGTACACCCCTCCACTTT. Encoded protein: CASSPDRGTPLHF. The chain recombines TRBV5-1 with TRBJ1-6; 9 bases line up with TRBD1. The CDR3 spans 13 residues. Germline-derived CDR1 and CDR2 are SGHRS and YFSETQ. J was trimmed by 11 bases and V by 4 bases; bases with no gene match: 4. The entire variable domain, with the rest obtained from reference TRBV5-1 and TRBJ1-6, is as follows: KAGVTQTPRYLIKTRGQQVTLSCSPISGHRSVSWYQQTPGQGLQFLFEYFSETQRNKGNFPGRFSGRQFSNSRSEMNVSTLELGDSALYLCASSPDRGTPLHFGNGTRLTVT.

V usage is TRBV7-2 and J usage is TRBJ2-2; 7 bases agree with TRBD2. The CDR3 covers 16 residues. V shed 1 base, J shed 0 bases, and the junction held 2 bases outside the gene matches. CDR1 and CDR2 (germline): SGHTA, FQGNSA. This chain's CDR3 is CASSLVGRANTGELFF. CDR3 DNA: TGTGCCAGCAGCTTAGTAGGGAGGGCGAACACCGGGGAGCTGTTTTTT.

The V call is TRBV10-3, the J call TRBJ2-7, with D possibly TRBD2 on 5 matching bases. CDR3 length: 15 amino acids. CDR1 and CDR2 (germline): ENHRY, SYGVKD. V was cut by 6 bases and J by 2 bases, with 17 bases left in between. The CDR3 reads CAIRSGSGQPYEQYF. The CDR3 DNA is TGTGCCATCAGATCGGGGTCAGGTCAACCCTACGAGCAGTACTTC.

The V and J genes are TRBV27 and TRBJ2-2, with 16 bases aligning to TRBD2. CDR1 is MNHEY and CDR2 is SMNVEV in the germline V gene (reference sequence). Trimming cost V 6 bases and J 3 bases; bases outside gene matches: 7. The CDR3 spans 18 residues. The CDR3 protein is CASSPGLAGGPHTGELFF. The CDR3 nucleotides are TGTGCCAGCAGCCCGGGACTAGCGGGGGGGCCCCACACCGGGGAGCTGTTTTTT.

Written as DNA, the CDR3 is TGTGCCAGCAGCTTGTCTAGCGGGTGGGTGGATACGCAGTATTTT. Translating gives CASSLSSGWVDTQYF. This sequence joins TRBV5-5 and TRBJ2-3; 8 bases map to TRBD2. The CDR3 loop spans 15 amino acids. V lost 1 base to trimming and J lost 6 bases; unmatched junction nucleotides: 7. The germline V gene encodes CDR1 SGHKS and CDR2 YYEKEE (reference sequence).

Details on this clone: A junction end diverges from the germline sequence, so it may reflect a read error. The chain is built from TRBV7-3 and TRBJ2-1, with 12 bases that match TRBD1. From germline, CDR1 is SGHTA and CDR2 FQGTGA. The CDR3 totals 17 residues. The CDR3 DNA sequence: TGTGCCAGCAGCCTAACATCACCGGGACAGGGGGCCGGTGAGCAGTTCTTC. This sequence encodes CASSLTSPGQGAGEQFF.

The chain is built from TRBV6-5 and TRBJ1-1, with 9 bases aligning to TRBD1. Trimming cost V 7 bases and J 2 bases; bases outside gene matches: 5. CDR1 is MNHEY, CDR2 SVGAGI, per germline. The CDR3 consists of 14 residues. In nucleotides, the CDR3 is TGTGCCAGCACCGGACAGGGGTCAAACACTGAAGCTTTCTTT. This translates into CASTGQGSNTEAFF.

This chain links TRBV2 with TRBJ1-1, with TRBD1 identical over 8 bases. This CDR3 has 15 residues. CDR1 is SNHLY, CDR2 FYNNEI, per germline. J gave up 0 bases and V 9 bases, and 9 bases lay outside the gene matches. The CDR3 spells CARRNDRGLNTEAFF. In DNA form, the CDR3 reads TGTGCCAGGCGCAATGACAGGGGATTGAACACTGAAGCTTTCTTT.

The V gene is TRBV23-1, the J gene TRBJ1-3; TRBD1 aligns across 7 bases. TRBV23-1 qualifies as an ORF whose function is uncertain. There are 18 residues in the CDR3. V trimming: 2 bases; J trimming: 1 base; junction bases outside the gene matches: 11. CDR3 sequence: CASSQTLRQGVSGNTIYF. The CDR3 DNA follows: TGCGCCAGCAGTCAAACCCTCCGGCAGGGGGTGTCTGGAAACACCATATATTTT.

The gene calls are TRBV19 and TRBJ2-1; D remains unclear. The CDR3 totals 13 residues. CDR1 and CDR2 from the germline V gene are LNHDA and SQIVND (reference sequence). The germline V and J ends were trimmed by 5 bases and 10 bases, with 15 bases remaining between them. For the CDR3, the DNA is TGTGCCAGTAGTCTCCTGGTGAGAGGAGAGCAGTTCTTC. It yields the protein CASSLLVRGEQFF.

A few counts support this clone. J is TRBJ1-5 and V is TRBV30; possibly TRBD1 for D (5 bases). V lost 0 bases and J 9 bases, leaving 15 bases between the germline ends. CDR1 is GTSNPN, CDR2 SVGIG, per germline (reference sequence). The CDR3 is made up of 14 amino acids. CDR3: CAWSVSDWGGPQHF. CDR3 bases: TGTGCCTGGAGTGTTTCGGACTGGGGCGGGCCCCAGCATTTT.

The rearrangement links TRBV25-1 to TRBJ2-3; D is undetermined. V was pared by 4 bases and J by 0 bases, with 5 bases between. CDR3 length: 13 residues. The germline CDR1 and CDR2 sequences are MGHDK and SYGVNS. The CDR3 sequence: CASSVASTDTQYF. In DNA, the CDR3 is TGTGCCAGCAGTGTAGCCAGCACAGATACGCAGTATTTT.

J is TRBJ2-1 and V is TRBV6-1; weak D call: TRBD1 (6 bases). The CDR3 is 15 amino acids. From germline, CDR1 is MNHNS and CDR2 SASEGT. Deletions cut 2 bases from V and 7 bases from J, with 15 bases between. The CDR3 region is CASSETGYFLNEQFF. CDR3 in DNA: TGTGCCAGCAGTGAAACAGGGTACTTTTTGAATGAGCAGTTCTTC.

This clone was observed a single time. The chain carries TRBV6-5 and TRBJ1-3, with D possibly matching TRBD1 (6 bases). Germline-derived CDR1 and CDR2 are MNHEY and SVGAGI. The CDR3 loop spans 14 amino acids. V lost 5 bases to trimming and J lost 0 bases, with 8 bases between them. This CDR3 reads CASSPGHSGNTIYF. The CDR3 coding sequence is TGTGCCAGCAGTCCGGGACACTCTGGAAACACCATATATTTT.

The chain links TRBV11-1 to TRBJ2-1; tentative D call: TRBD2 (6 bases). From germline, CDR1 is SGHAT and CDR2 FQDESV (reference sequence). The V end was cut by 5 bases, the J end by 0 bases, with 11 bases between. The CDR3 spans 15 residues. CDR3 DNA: TGTGCCAGCAGCCCGGGGACTCTCTCCTACAATGAGCAGTTCTTC. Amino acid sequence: CASSPGTLSYNEQFF.